These 29 T cell receptor beta chains were sequenced from one sample in a study of blood T cell repertoires in COVID-19 (dated by TCRdb to the early 2020s). The library was generated by the immunoSEQ multiplex PCR assay. Entries here come from immuneACCESS through TCRdb and include only in-frame sequences with V and J called. Some clones fail to appear in such tables; in the studies checked, an unresolved V gene covers under half of the shortfall, and the cause of the remainder is unknown. The sample table holds approximately 180,000 clones, of which about 75% were seen once. Roughly 28% of the sample lies in the top ten. The sequencing input was peripheral blood. These receptor sequences come from a woman in her seventies with acute or convalescent COVID-19.

The rearrangement joins TRBV4-2 to TRBJ2-4, with 8 positions matching TRBD2. This CDR3 contains 15 residues. The J segment lost 7 bases and the V segment lost 2 bases, leaving 7 bases of the junction unmatched. CDR1 LGHNA and CDR2 YNFKEQ come from the germline V gene. CDR3 DNA sequence: TGTGCCAGCAGCCAAACTTCGGGAGGGCCGAACATTCAGTACTTC. Its protein is CASSQTSGGPNIQYF.

This clone has just one count. This sequence joins TRBV2 and TRBJ1-3; D perhaps matches TRBD1 (5 bases). There are 16 residues in the CDR3. The V gene lost 2 bases and the J gene lost 2 bases, with 13 bases spanning the gap. The germline V gene has CDR1 SNHLY and CDR2 FYNNEI. The chain's CDR3 is CASSENRLAAGNTIYF. CDR3 bases: TGTGCCAGCAGTGAAAACAGGCTCGCGGCTGGAAACACCATATATTTT. Supplemented by reference TRBV2 and TRBJ1-3, the full variable domain reads EPEVTQTPSHQVTQMGQEVILRCVPISNHLYFYWYRQILGQKVEFLVSFYNNEISEKSEIFDDQFSVERPDGSNFTLKIRSTKLEDSAMYFCASSENRLAAGNTIYFGEGSWLTVV.

In its sample, this clone was seen a few times. This sequence joins TRBV15 and TRBJ2-3; a weak D match, TRBD1 (6 bases). The germline V gene has CDR1 LNHNV and CDR2 YYDKDF (reference sequence). The CDR3 has 15 amino acids. V dropped 3 bases and J dropped 4 bases, with 14 bases sitting between them. This CDR3 reads CATSRGAGFADTQYF. Here the CDR3 DNA reads TGTGCCACCAGCAGGGGGGCAGGTTTTGCAGATACGCAGTATTTT. Filled out from reference TRBV15 and TRBJ2-3, the complete variable domain reads DAMVIQNPRYQVTQFGKPVTLSCSQTLNHNVMYWYQQKSSQAPKLLFHYYDKDFNNEADTPDNFQSRRPNTSFCFLDIRSPGLGDTAMYLCATSRGAGFADTQYFGPGTRLTVL.

The chain couples TRBV19 to TRBJ1-5; 10 nucleotides line up with TRBD1. Germline V lookup: CDR1 LNHDA, CDR2 SQIVND (reference sequence). The length of the CDR3 is 16 residues. J lost 3 bases, V lost 5 bases, and 7 bases had no gene match. The CDR3 nucleotides are TGTGCCAGTAGTCCTGAGGACAGGGGGAACAATCAGCCCCAGCATTTT. Its protein is CASSPEDRGNNQPQHF.

The chain is built from TRBV2 and TRBJ2-7; the match to TRBD1 covers 8 bases. The ends lost 8 bases at V and 3 bases at J; junction bases unmatched: 9. The CDR3 is 14 amino acids. CDR1 and CDR2 from the germline V gene are SNHLY and FYNNEI. Here the CDR3 reads CASGKDREVYEQYF. The CDR3 region has the DNA TGTGCCAGCGGAAAGGACAGGGAAGTCTACGAGCAGTACTTC.

This chain links TRBV3-1 (or the pseudogene TRBV3-2) with TRBJ2-5, with D uncertain. The CDR3 loop spans 12 amino acids. V lost 5 bases, J lost 7 bases, and 11 bases lay in between. The V gene's germline CDR1 is LGHDT and CDR2 YNNKEL (reference sequence). Here the CDR3 DNA reads TGTGCCAGCAGCGCCCGGCAGGTGACCCAGTACTTC. Protein product: CASSARQVTQYF.

Notes on this clone: Additional DNA sequences in this sample encode the identical CDR3. V is TRBV27 and J is TRBJ2-7, with D possibly TRBD1 on 6 matching bases. CDR1 and CDR2 from the germline V gene are MNHEY and SMNVEV (reference sequence). V was pared by 2 bases and J by 1 base, with 12 bases between. This CDR3 is built from 15 residues. CDR3 nucleotide sequence: TGTGCCAGCAGTTTAGCAGGGGCCCGATCCTACGAGCAGTACTTC. Its protein product is CASSLAGARSYEQYF.

The chain combines TRBV5-1 with TRBJ1-3; the match to TRBD1 covers 7 bases. Germline CDR1 and CDR2: SGHRS and YFSETQ. The J segment lost 2 bases and the V segment lost 6 bases, leaving 2 bases of the junction unmatched. The CDR3 length is 13 residues. CDR3 in DNA: TGCGCCAGCACGACAGGGACTGGAAACACCATATATTTT. As protein: CASTTGTGNTIYF.

Comment on this clone: The sample carries other DNA sequences with the same CDR3. The rearrangement links TRBV20-1 to TRBJ2-5, with unresolved D. V was shortened by 3 bases and J by 3 bases, with 5 bases between the two germline ends. The CDR3 contains 11 residues. CDR1 and CDR2 (germline): DFQATT, SNEGSKA (reference sequence). CDR3 sequence: CSASPEETQYF. CDR3 bases: TGCAGTGCTAGCCCAGAAGAGACCCAGTACTTC.

CDR3 bases: TGTGCCAGCAGCTTAGAGGGGACTAGCCCTACGCAGTATTTT. The encoded protein is CASSLEGTSPTQYF. The genes are TRBV7-9 and TRBJ2-3; 9 positions match TRBD2. Looked up from germline, CDR1 is SEHNR and CDR2 is FQNEAQ (reference sequence). The CDR3 extends over 14 amino acids. The trim removed 1 base at V and 8 bases at J, leaving 4 bases unmatched. The full variable domain, its missing parts supplied by reference TRBV7-9 and TRBJ2-3, is DTGVSQNPRHKITKRGQNVTFRCDPISEHNRLYWYRQTLGQGPEFLTYFQNEAQLEKSRLLSDRFSAERPKGSFSTLEIQRTEQGDSAMYLCASSLEGTSPTQYFGPGTRLTVL.

The rearrangement joins TRBV4-1 to TRBJ2-2, with 12 bases identical to TRBD2. V gave up 6 bases and J gave up 2 bases; unmatched junction bases: 4. The CDR3 runs to 16 residues. Germline CDR1 reads MGHRA; CDR2 reads YSYEKL. This CDR3 reads CASRGGLAGNTGELFF. CDR3 nucleotides: TGCGCCAGCAGAGGAGGACTAGCGGGAAACACCGGGGAGCTGTTTTTT.

This rearrangement joins TRBV24-1 to TRBJ2-1, with D possibly matching TRBD2 (6 bases). In germline, CDR1 is KGHDR, CDR2 SFDVKD. V was clipped by 4 bases and J by 4 bases, with 10 bases between them. The CDR3 covers 14 residues. The CDR3 DNA is TGTGCCACCAGTGACCCCGGGACTTACAATGAGCAGTTCTTC. As protein: CATSDPGTYNEQFF.

The chain carries TRBV3-1 (or the pseudogene TRBV3-2) and TRBJ1-2; maybe TRBD1 (6 bases). This CDR3 has 14 residues. V lost 3 bases and J 3 bases, leaving 11 bases between the germline ends. The germline V gene has CDR1 LGHDT and CDR2 YNNKEL (reference sequence). The CDR3 nucleotides read TGTGCCAGCAGCCACGAAGGGGGGGACTATGGCTACACCTTC. This sequence encodes CASSHEGGDYGYTF.

CDR3 bases: TGTGCCAGCACCGGCCGAGAGGGGGCCGCTTTTGGGCAAGAGACCCAGTACTTC. This translates into CASTGREGAAFGQETQYF. The chain is built from TRBV7-9 and TRBJ2-5; 7 nucleotides match TRBD1. V lost 7 bases and J lost 2; bases outside the gene matches: 19. CDR3 length equals 18 residues. Germline values: CDR1 SEHNR, CDR2 FQNEAQ (reference sequence). Full variable domain (remainder filled in from reference TRBV7-9 and TRBJ2-5): DTGVSQNPRHKITKRGQNVTFRCDPISEHNRLYWYRQTLGQGPEFLTYFQNEAQLEKSRLLSDRFSAERPKGSFSTLEIQRTEQGDSAMYLCASTGREGAAFGQETQYFGPGTRLLVL.

The rearrangement uses TRBV5-1 and TRBJ1-5, with D unclear. This CDR3 comprises 16 residues. Trimming removed 4 bases at V and 0 bases at J, with 14 bases between. CDR1 and CDR2 (germline): SGHRS, YFSETQ. CDR3 bases: TGCGCCAGCAGCCCCGGGTCCCCCATTAGCAATCAGCCCCAGCATTTT. Translating it yields CASSPGSPISNQPQHF.

A note on this clone: The same CDR3 arises from other DNA sequences in this sample as well. This chain joins TRBV3-1 (or the pseudogene TRBV3-2) and TRBJ1-5; TRBD1 agrees at 7 bases. Trimming cost V 1 base and J 2 bases; bases outside gene matches: 2. The CDR3 spans 15 residues. The V gene's germline CDR1 is LGHDT and CDR2 YNNKEL (reference sequence). The chain's CDR3 is CASSQGGQGNQPQHF. CDR3 sequence (DNA): TGTGCCAGCAGCCAAGGTGGACAGGGCAATCAGCCCCAGCATTTT.

The rearrangement joins TRBV5-4 to TRBJ2-5; 9 nucleotides match TRBD2. This CDR3 is built from 15 residues. V shed 1 base and J 4 bases; nucleotides not matched to a gene: 5. Germline V lookup: CDR1 SGHNT, CDR2 YYREEE (reference sequence). CDR3 sequence: CASSLPQAGGETQYF. The CDR3 DNA sequence: TGTGCCAGCAGCTTGCCTCAAGCGGGAGGAGAGACCCAGTACTTC.

The CDR3 nucleotides are TGTGCCAGCAGCTTAGCCAGGGGATACGAGCAGTACTTC. This encodes CASSLARGYEQYF. This rearrangement joins TRBV7-2 to TRBJ2-7, with D perhaps matching TRBD1 (6 bases). The CDR3 spans 13 residues. The V gene lost 0 bases and the J gene lost 4 bases, with 7 bases spanning the gap. CDR1 SGHTA and CDR2 FQGNSA come from the germline V gene.

The chain recombines TRBV10-3 with TRBJ2-7, with 10 bases aligning to TRBD2. CDR1 and CDR2 from the germline V gene are ENHRY and SYGVKD. V shed 3 bases, J shed 5 bases, and the junction held 22 bases outside the gene matches. The CDR3 is 20 residues long. The CDR3 nucleotides are TGTGCCATCAGTGATTCTCCCGGGACTAGCGTCTCGAGGGGGTCCCACGAGCAGTACTTC. Translating gives CAISDSPGTSVSRGSHEQYF.

The chain is built from TRBV11-2 and TRBJ2-7, with 7 bases fitting TRBD2. The CDR3 covers 14 residues. In germline, CDR1 is SGHAT, CDR2 FQNNGV. Trimming took 7 bases from V and 5 from J; bases not matched to a gene: 11. The CDR3 region is CASNAWGRAHEQYF. DNA for the CDR3: TGTGCCAGCAATGCCTGGGGGAGGGCCCACGAGCAGTACTTC.

The V call is TRBV5-6, the J call TRBJ2-3; 8 bases are a match to TRBD2. Germline CDR1 SGHDT, CDR2 YYEEEE. This CDR3 has 15 residues. V shed 2 bases, J shed 3 bases, and the junction held 5 bases outside the gene matches. CDR3 in amino acids: CASSLAGAYTDTQYF. CDR3 nucleotide sequence: TGTGCCAGCAGCTTAGCGGGAGCCTATACAGATACGCAGTATTTT.

The chain uses TRBV7-3 and TRBJ2-1, with 9 positions matching TRBD2. The CDR3 has 15 amino acids. Germline values: CDR1 SGHTA, CDR2 FQGTGA. Trimming removed 5 bases from V and 4 bases from J; junction bases left unmatched: 6. The DNA of the CDR3 is TGTGCCAGCAGCCCGGGACTAGCCCCTTACAATGAGCAGTTCTTC. Its translation is CASSPGLAPYNEQFF.

The chain carries TRBV19 and TRBJ2-6; D gene uncertain. Trimming pared 7 bases from V and 0 bases from J, leaving 7 bases between. This CDR3 comprises 14 residues. CDR1 is LNHDA and CDR2 is SQIVND in the germline V gene (reference sequence). The CDR3, as DNA: TGTGCCAGTATAGAAAGCTCTGGGGCCAACGTCCTGACTTTC. This gives the protein CASIESSGANVLTF.

This chain connects TRBV19 to TRBJ2-1, with 13 bases matching TRBD2. J lost 9 bases, V lost 5 bases, and 10 bases had no gene match. Germline-derived CDR1 and CDR2 are LNHDA and SQIVND (reference sequence). The CDR3 loop spans 16 amino acids. The CDR3 is CASSSIRTSGSLEQFF. CDR3 nucleotides: TGTGCCAGTAGTTCGATCCGGACTAGCGGGAGTCTTGAGCAGTTCTTC.

The genes are TRBV19 and TRBJ1-2, with D perhaps matching TRBD1 (6 bases). Germline loops: CDR1 LNHDA, CDR2 SQIVND (reference sequence). The V and J ends lost 5 bases and 6 bases respectively, with 16 bases between them. CDR3 size: 14 residues. The CDR3 is CASSLGQSTNGYTF. CDR3 sequence (DNA): TGTGCCAGTAGTCTAGGACAGTCGACAAATGGCTACACCTTC.

V is TRBV6-5 and J is TRBJ1-1; a possible D gene is TRBD1 (5 bases). The CDR3 is 12 amino acids. Germline V gene lookup returns CDR1 MNHEY and CDR2 SVGAGI. The V end was cut by 11 bases, the J end by 11 bases, with 21 bases between. CDR3 DNA: TGTGCCGTCCATAATCCCCCGGGACTTGCTTTCTTT. This encodes CAVHNPPGLAFF.

The chain recombines TRBV7-2 with TRBJ1-1; possibly TRBD1 for D (5 bases). V lost 3 bases and J lost 11, with 16 bases in between. The length of the CDR3 is 13 residues. CDR1 and CDR2 from the germline V gene are SGHTA and FQGNSA. CDR3: CASSFGGLRRAFF. The CDR3 nucleotides read TGTGCCAGCAGCTTTGGGGGACTTCGGCGCGCTTTCTTT.

This clone was recorded once. The chain has TRBV27 and TRBJ2-7, with TRBD1 matching over 7 bases. V lost 3 bases to trimming and J lost 3 bases; unmatched junction nucleotides: 2. Per the germline V gene, CDR1 is MNHEY and CDR2 is SMNVEV (reference sequence). This CDR3 is 13 amino acids long. The CDR3 reads CASSFGTVYEQYF. The CDR3, as DNA: TGTGCCAGCAGTTTCGGGACAGTCTACGAGCAGTACTTC.

This clone turned up a few times. J is TRBJ2-7 and V is TRBV7-7, with D possibly matching TRBD2 (6 bases). CDR3 length: 20 amino acids. Trimming removed 8 bases from V and 1 base from J, with 33 bases in between. Germline values: CDR1 SSHAT, CDR2 FNYEAQ (reference sequence). The CDR3 sequence: CASSSDMGGCCSLSSYEQYF. CDR3 in DNA: TGTGCCAGCTCCTCGGATATGGGGGGATGTTGTTCGCTCTCTTCCTACGAGCAGTACTTC.